This TCR beta chain was retrieved from a study of T-cell memory formation after mild COVID-19. Study-wide context: TCR clusters were largely donor specific.

Regarding this clonotype: The antigen remains unidentified.

The CDR3 has 14 amino acids. Germline values: CDR1 DFQATT, CDR2 SNEGSKA (reference sequence). The V gene lost 5 bases and the J gene lost 0 bases, with 13 bases spanning the gap. TCRdb processed the 5' RACE reads anew with MiXCR; each CDR3 protein has one entry. The table includes about 360,000 distinct CDR3 sequences, approximately 13% detected once. Study-level points and caveats: That cross-reactive memory joined was suggested by some responding clones appearing in pre-infection memory.

The sample taken for sequencing was PBMCs or a T cell subset sorted from them (not recorded which). The chain carries TRBV20-1 and TRBJ1-1; D not certain. This sequence originates from a man younger than 30 who had mild COVID-19 (a few samples of this study predate the infection). Cell type and time point are not known. The CDR3 DNA is TGCAGTGCTTCCCGACAACCGATGAACACTGAAGCTTTCTTT. Amino acid sequence: CSASRQPMNTEAFF.